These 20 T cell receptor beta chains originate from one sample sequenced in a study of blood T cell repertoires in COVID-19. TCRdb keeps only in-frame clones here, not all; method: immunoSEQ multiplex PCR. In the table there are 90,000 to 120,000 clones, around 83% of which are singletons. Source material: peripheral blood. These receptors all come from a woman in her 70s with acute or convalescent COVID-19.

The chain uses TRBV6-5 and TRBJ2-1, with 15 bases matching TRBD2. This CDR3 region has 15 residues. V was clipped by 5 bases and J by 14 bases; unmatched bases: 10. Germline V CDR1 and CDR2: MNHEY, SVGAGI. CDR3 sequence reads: CASSPGLAGGSGKFF. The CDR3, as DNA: TGTGCCAGCAGTCCCGGACTAGCGGGAGGGAGCGGAAAGTTCTTC.

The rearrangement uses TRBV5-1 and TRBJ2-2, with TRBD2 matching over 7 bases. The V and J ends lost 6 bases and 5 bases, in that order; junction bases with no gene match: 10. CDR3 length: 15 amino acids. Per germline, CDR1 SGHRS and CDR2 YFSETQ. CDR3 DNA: TGCGCCAGCACCCCCGCGGGAGCGGGGACCGGGGAGCTGTTTTTT. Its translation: CASTPAGAGTGELFF.

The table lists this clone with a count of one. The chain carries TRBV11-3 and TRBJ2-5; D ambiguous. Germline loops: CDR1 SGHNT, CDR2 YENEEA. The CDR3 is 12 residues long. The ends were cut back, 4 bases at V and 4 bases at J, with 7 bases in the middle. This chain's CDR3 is CASSSSSETQYF. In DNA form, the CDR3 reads TGTGCCAGCAGCTCCTCCTCAGAGACCCAGTACTTC.

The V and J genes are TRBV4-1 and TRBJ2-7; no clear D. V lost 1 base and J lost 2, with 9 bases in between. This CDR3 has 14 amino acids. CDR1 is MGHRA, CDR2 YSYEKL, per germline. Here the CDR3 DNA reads TGCGCCAGCAGCCAAGGCCGTGGGCCCTACGAGCAGTACTTC. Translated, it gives CASSQGRGPYEQYF.

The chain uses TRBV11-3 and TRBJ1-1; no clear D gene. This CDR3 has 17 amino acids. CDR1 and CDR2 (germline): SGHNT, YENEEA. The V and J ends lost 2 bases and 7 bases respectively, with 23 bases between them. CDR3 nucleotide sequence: TGTGCCAGCAGCTTAAGTCCCAGGCTGGGTCAGCTTAGTGAAGCTTTCTTT. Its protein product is CASSLSPRLGQLSEAFF.

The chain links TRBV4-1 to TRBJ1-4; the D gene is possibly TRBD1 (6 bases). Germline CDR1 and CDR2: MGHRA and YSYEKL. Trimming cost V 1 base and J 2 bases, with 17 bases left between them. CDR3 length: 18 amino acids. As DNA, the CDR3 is TGCGCCAGCAGCCAAGGGCGGCAGGGGCGAGCCACTAATGAAAAACTGTTTTTT. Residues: CASSQGRQGRATNEKLFF.

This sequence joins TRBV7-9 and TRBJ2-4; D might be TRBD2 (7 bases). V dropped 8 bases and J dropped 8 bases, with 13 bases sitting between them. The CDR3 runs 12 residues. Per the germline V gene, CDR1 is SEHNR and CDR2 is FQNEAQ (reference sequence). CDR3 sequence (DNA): TGTGCCAGCGTGGGAGGGGGAGACATTCAGTACTTC. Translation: CASVGGGDIQYF. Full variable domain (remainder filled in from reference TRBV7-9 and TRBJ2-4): DTGVSQNPRHKITKRGQNVTFRCDPISEHNRLYWYRQTLGQGPEFLTYFQNEAQLEKSRLLSDRFSAERPKGSFSTLEIQRTEQGDSAMYLCASVGGGDIQYFGAGTRLSVL.

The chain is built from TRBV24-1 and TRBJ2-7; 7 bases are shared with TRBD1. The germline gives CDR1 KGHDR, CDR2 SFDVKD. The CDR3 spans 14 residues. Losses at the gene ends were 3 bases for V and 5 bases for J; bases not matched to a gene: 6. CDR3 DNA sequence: TGTGCCACCAGTGATAGTAACAGGGGTCACGAGCAGTACTTC. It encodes CATSDSNRGHEQYF.

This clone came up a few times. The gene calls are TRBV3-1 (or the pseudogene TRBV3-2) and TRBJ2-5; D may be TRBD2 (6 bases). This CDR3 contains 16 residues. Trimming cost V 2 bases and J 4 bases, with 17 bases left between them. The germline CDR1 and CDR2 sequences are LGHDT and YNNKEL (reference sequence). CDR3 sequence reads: CASSQTEGQGVETQYF. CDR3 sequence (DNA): TGTGCCAGCAGCCAAACGGAGGGGCAGGGAGTAGAGACCCAGTACTTC.

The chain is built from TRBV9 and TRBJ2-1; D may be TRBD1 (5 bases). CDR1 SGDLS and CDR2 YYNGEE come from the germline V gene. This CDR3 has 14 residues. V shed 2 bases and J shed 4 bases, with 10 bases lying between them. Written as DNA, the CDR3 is TGTGCCAGCAGCGTCGAGGACACTTACAATGAGCAGTTCTTC. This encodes CASSVEDTYNEQFF.

The CDR3, as DNA: TGTGCCAGCAGGACCCCTCGGACAGGGCGTTCGATGAACACTGAAGCTTTCTTT. As protein: CASRTPRTGRSMNTEAFF. The chain joins TRBV2 to TRBJ1-1; 8 nucleotides agree with TRBD1. The CDR3 has 18 amino acids. The germline CDR1 and CDR2 sequences are SNHLY and FYNNEI. V shed 6 bases and J 0 bases; nucleotides not matched to a gene: 15.

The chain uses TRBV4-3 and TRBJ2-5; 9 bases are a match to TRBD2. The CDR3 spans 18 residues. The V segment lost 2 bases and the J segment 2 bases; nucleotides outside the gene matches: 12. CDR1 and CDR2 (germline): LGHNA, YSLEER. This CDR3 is CASSQSRNSGGPQETQYF. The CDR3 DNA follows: TGCGCCAGCAGCCAATCCCGCAATAGCGGGGGCCCGCAAGAGACCCAGTACTTC.

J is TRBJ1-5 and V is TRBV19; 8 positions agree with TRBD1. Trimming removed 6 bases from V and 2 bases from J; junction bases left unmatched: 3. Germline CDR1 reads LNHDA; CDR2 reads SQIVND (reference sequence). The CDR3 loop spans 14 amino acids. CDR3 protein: CASRTGDGNQPQHF. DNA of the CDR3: TGTGCCAGTAGGACAGGGGATGGCAATCAGCCCCAGCATTTT.

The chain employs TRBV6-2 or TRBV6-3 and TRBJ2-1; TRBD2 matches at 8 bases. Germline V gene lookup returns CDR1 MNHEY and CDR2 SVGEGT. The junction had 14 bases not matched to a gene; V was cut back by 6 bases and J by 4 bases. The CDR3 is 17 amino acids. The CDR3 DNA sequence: TGTGCCAGCAGCCGCATGCCCTTAGCGGGAACTTACAATGAGCAGTTCTTC. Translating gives CASSRMPLAGTYNEQFF.

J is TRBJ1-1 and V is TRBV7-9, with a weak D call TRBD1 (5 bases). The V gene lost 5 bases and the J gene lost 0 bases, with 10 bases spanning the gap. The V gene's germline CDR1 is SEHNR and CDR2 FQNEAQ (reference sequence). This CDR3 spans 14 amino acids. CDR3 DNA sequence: TGTGCCAGCAGCGAGGACACAGTGAACACTGAAGCTTTCTTT. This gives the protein CASSEDTVNTEAFF.

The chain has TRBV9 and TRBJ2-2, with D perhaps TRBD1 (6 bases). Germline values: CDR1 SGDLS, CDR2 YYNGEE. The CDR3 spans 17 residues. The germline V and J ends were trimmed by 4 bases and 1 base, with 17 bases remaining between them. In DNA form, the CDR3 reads TGTGCCAGCAGCTTAAGATCCGGGACATGGAACACCGGGGAGCTGTTTTTT. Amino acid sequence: CASSLRSGTWNTGELFF.

The CDR3 sequence: CASSSRDMSWEDTQYF. The CDR3 DNA reads TGCGCCAGCAGCTCCCGGGACATGAGTTGGGAAGATACGCAGTATTTT. The chain carries TRBV4-1 and TRBJ2-3; a weak D match, TRBD1 (6 bases). V was cut by 5 bases and J by 5 bases, with 20 bases left in between. The CDR3 length is 16 residues. Germline V lookup: CDR1 MGHRA, CDR2 YSYEKL.

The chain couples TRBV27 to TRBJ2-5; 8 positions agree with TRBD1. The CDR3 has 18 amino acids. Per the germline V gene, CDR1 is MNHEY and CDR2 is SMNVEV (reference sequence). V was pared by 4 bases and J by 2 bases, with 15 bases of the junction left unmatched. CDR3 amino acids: CASSSRLRGLGRQETQYF. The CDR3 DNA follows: TGTGCCAGCAGTTCCCGGCTCAGGGGGCTAGGACGGCAAGAGACCCAGTACTTC.

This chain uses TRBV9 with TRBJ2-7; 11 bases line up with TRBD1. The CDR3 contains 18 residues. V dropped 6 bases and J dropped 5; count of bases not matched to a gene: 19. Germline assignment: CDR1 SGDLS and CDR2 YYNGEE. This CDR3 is CASIPPGQGADAWDEQYF. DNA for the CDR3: TGTGCCAGCATCCCCCCCGGACAGGGGGCCGACGCTTGGGACGAGCAGTACTTC.

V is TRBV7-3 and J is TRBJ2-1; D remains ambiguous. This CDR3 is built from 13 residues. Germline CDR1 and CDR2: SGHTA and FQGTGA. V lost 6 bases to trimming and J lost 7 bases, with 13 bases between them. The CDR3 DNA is TGTGCCAGCAGATCCCCCGGCAGGAATGAGCAGTTCTTC. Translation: CASRSPGRNEQFF.